This TCR beta chain derives from a study of blood T cells in healthy people across ages. This clonotype has just a few counts. Together with a sample-barcoded 5' primer, a J-beta primer mix was included in a second PCR lasting about 7 to 11 cycles. A single record per CDR3 protein comes from TCRdb applying MiXCR to the 5' RACE reads. The sample shows about 1 million distinct CDR3 sequences, 40% to 55% of them seen only once. V lost 5 bases and J lost 1, with 5 bases in between. This CDR3 comprises 12 residues. Germline V gives CDR1 SQVTM, CDR2 ANQGSEA. The receptor's source is a woman aged 60-75 years in good health. Material for sequencing was blood. This chain connects TRBV29-1 to TRBJ1-4; D not certain. This CDR3 is CSVKGTNEKLFF. DNA of the CDR3: TGCAGCGTTAAGGGAACTAATGAAAAACTGTTTTTT.